This record covers a single TCR beta chain. Its antigen is not identified. This sample is drawn from a study of beta chain features in type 1 diabetes. Study results and caveats: Possibly, sequencing cDNA over-represented cells that had high TCR expression levels. Researchers report that Type 1 diabetes patients had moderately but significantly shorter TCRB CDR3s across all four CD4+ subsets. Relative to healthy donors, patients appeared to have naive, central memory and Treg TCRB repertoires that were more similar.

Of the isolated RNA, all was reverse transcribed, and so the sequenced material was expressed TCRB transcripts. Data came from immunoSEQ multiplex PCR; TCRdb stores just in-frame clones and leaves some out. The sample lists about 250,000 clones, 9.5% to 13% occurring once. J gave up 7 bases and V 2 bases, and 10 bases lay outside the gene matches. The CDR3 runs to 15 residues. Germline assignment: CDR1 WNHNN and CDR2 SYGVQD (reference sequence). V usage is TRBV10-1 and J usage is TRBJ1-2, with TRBD1 matching over 7 bases. The sequence came from a man aged 25-45 years with type 1 diabetes. The material sequenced was naive CD4+ T cells from blood. CDR3 sequence (DNA): TGCGCCAGCAGTGAGGCCTTGACAGGGATCGGTGGCTACACCTTC. Translating gives CASSEALTGIGGYTF.